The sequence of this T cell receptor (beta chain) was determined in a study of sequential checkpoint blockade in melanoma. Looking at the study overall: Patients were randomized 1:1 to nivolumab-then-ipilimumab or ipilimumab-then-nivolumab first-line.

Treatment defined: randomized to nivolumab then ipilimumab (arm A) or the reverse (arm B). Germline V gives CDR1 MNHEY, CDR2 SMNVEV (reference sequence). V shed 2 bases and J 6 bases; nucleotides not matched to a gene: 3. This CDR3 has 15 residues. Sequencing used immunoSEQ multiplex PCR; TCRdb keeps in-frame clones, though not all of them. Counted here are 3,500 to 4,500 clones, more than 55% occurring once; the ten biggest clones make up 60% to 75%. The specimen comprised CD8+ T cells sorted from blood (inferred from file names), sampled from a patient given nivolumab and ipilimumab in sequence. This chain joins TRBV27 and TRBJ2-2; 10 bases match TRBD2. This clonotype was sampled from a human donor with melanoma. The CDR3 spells CASSLVLAGAGELFF. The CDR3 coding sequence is TGTGCCAGCAGTTTAGTGCTAGCGGGAGCCGGGGAGCTGTTTTTT.